Given below is one TCR beta chain in context. Method: immunoSEQ multiplex PCR; TCRdb's copy keeps in-frame clones and lacks some. The sample carries over 150,000 clones, roughly 84% recorded once. This record belongs to a study of blood T cell repertoires in COVID-19. For the study at large: T cells, B-cell-depleted T cells, or PBMCs supplied cDNA or gDNA.

The CDR3 runs 11 residues. Per the germline V gene, CDR1 is DFQATT and CDR2 is SNEGSKA (reference sequence). Trimming left V 5 bases short and J 6 bases short, with 10 bases between. This chain uses TRBV20-1 with TRBJ1-2; D remains unclear. This receptor was taken from a woman in her fifties or sixties with COVID-19, enrolled during active disease. The sequenced material came from peripheral blood. CDR3 nucleotides: TGCAGTGCTCCCCGGAGAGATGGCTACACCTTC. Protein: CSAPRRDGYTF.